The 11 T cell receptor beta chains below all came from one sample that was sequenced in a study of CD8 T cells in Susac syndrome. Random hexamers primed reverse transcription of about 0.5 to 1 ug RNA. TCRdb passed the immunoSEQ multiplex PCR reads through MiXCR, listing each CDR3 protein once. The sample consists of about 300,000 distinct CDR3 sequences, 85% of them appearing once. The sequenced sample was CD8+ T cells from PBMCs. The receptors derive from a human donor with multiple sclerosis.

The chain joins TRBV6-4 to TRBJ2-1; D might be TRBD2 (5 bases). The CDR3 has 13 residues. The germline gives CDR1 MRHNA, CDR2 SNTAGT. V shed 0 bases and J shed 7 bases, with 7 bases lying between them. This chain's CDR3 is CASSDSGENEQFF. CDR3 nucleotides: TGTGCCAGCAGTGACTCCGGGGAGAATGAGCAGTTCTTC.

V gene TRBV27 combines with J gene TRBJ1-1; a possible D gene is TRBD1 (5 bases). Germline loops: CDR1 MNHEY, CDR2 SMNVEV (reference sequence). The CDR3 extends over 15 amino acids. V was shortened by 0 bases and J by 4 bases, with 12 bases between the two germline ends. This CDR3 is CASSLSPGPFTEAFF. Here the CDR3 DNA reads TGTGCCAGCAGTTTATCACCGGGGCCTTTCACTGAAGCTTTCTTT.

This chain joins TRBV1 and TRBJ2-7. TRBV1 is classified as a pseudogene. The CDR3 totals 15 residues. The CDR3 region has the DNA TGCACCAGCAGCCAAATCCAGCGGAGCAACTACGAGCAGTACTTC. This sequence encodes CTSSQIQRSNYEQYF.

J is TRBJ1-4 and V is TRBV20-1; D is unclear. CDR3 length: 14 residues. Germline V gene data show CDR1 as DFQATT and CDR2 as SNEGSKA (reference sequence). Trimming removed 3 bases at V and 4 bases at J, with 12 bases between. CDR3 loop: CSARDGLLNEKLFF. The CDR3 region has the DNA TGCAGTGCTAGGGACGGATTACTTAATGAAAAACTGTTTTTT.

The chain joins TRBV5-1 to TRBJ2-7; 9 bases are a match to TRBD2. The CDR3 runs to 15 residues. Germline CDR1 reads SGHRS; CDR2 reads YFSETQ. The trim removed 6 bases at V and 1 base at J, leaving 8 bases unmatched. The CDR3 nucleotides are TGCGCCAGCAAGTACAGGGCGGGAGGGTCCTACGAGCAGTACTTC. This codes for CASKYRAGGSYEQYF.

In nucleotides, the CDR3 is TGTGCCAGTAGCTCTAGTGGAGGGGAAGCCTACGAGCAGTACTTC. Its translation: CASSSSGGEAYEQYF. The V gene is TRBV19, the J gene TRBJ2-7, with D possibly matching TRBD2 (6 bases). Deletions cut 6 bases from V and 2 bases from J, with 17 bases between. Germline V gene data show CDR1 as LNHDA and CDR2 as SQIVND (reference sequence). The CDR3 has 15 residues.

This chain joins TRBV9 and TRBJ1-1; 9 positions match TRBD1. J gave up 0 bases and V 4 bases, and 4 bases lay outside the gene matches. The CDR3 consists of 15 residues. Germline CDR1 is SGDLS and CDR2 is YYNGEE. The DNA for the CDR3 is TGTGCCAGCAGCCCCTGGACAGGGGTGAACACTGAAGCTTTCTTT. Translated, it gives CASSPWTGVNTEAFF.

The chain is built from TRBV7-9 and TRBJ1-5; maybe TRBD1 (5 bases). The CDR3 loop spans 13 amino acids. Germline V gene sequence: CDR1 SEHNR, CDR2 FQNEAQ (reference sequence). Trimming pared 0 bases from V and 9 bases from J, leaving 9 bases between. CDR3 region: CASSLAGGGPQHF. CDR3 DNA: TGTGCCAGCAGCTTAGCTGGGGGGGGGCCCCAGCATTTT.

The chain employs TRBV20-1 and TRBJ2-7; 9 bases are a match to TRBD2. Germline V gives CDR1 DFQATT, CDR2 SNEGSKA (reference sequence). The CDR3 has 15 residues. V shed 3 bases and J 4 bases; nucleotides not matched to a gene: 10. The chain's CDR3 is CSARVWVREGYEQYF. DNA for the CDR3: TGCAGTGCTAGGGTCTGGGTGCGGGAGGGGTACGAGCAGTACTTC.

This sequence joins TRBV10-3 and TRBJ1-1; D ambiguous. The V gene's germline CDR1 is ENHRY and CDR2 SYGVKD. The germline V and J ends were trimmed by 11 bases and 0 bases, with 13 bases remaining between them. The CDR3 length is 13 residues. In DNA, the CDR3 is TGTGCCTCTATCGGAGGTATGAACACTGAAGCTTTCTTT. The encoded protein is CASIGGMNTEAFF.

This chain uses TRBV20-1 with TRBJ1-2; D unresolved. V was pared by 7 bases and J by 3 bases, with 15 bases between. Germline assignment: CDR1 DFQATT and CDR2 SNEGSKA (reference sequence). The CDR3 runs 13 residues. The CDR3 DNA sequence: TGCAGTGGCACGGACGGGCAGGACTATGGCTACACCTTC. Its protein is CSGTDGQDYGYTF.